The entry below gives a single TCR beta chain sequence along with its context. All of the isolated RNA was reverse transcribed, so expressed TCRB transcripts were sequenced. The assay was immunoSEQ multiplex PCR, and TCRdb's table has in-frame clones only and misses some. The top ten hold around 0.035% of the sample, which has about 410,000 clones, more than 11% seen once. This entry is derived from a study of beta chain features in type 1 diabetes. Trimming cost V 1 base and J 2 bases, with 5 bases left between them. CDR1 is SGHAT, CDR2 FQNNGV, per germline. This CDR3 spans 13 amino acids. This receptor was identified in a young man in good health. The gene calls are TRBV11-2 and TRBJ2-5; the D is unclear. The sample taken for sequencing was naive CD4+ T cells from blood. CDR3 sequence: CASSLVSQETQYF. In nucleotides, the CDR3 is TGTGCCAGCAGCTTAGTCAGTCAAGAGACCCAGTACTTC.